This T cell receptor beta chain was identified during a study of OX40 agonist ivuxolimab in advanced cancers. Notes on the research overall: Ivuxolimab, which targeted the costimulatory receptor OX40 (CD134), was an agonistic, fully human IgG2 monoclonal antibody. Intravenous ivuxolimab was administered to patients every 2 weeks at six dose levels: 0.01, 0.1, 0.3, 1.5, 3 and 10 mg/kg. Of the approximately 50 patients in dose escalation, about 20 had hepatocellular carcinoma, some 15 had melanoma, 9 had renal cell carcinoma and 9 had head and neck cancer. The dose-escalation cohort was about 86% male with a mean age of about 58 years, ranging from about 20 to 80. Prior anti-PD-1, anti-PD-L1 or anti-CTLA-4 therapy was permitted, and checkpoint inhibitors had been received by under 50% of dose-escalation patients. Three dose-escalation patients achieved partial responses, one with hepatocellular carcinoma and two with cutaneous melanoma. Peripheral TCRbeta sequencing aimed to test whether ivuxolimab altered TCR sequence diversity and caused clonal T-cell expansion. The paper covers the monotherapy dose-escalation part of the phase I ivuxolimab trial, which included N of about 56 patients.

A single count supports this clone. Its binding antigen is unknown. No qualities accompany the bases; no much larger clone lies one base away. For sequencing of the TCRbeta CDR3 region, genomic DNA was extracted from the sorted cells. TCRbeta CDR3 regions were sequenced using the immunoSEQ Assay. Held by TCRdb, this immuneACCESS table contains in-frame sequences only and omits some clones. Under half of the omission traces to an unresolved V gene where checked; the cause of the rest is unknown. Recorded for this sample are tens of thousands of clones; approximately 90% of them occurred a single time. Of the sample, 5% to 7% falls within the top ten clones. The CDR3 runs 15 residues from the cysteine to the phenylalanine. The kept DNA is CDR3 alone, 45 bases in frame from the first base. As encoded in the germline V gene, CDR1 is SNHLY while CDR2 is FYNNEI. V is shortened by 9 bases, J by 3 bases, and the region joining them spans 18 bases.

The trial excluded patients who had a history of autoimmune disease or who were on systemic immunosuppression. Peripheral blood for TCR sequencing was collected from all dose cohorts at baseline, on cycle 4 day 1, and on cycle 7 day 1. Samples came from an open-label, multicenter, first-in-human phase I dose-escalation trial of ivuxolimab. Adults with locally advanced or metastatic melanoma, renal cell carcinoma, hepatocellular carcinoma or head and neck squamous cell carcinoma were enrolled in the trial. CD4+ and CD8+ T cells were sorted separately from peripheral blood before TCR sequencing. On the study overall, not on this receptor specifically: At doses of 0.1 to 3.0 mg/kg, clonal expansion of both CD4+ and CD8+ blood T cells was observed from baseline to week 6. After ivuxolimab, more expanded clones were found on average in CD8+ T cells than in CD4+ T cells. Low levels of normalized T-cell clonal expansion were also seen in some patients who did not respond. The antigen specificity of the peripheral T cells that underwent clonal expansion was not determined. In the 0.1-3.0 mg/kg groups, partial responders were among the patients with the lowest normalized peripheral clonal expansion, particularly in CD8+ T cells.

This receptor was identified in an adult with an advanced solid tumor such as melanoma, head and neck, liver or kidney cancer. This specimen was CD4+ or CD8+ T cells sorted from blood, taken in a trial of the OX40 agonist ivuxolimab. Recombination linked TRBV2 to TRBJ1-5; the D gene lacks a confident call. The CDR3 corresponds to CASRQQVGINQPQHF. The DNA sequence is TGTGCCAGTCGGCAGCAGGTTGGGATCAATCAGCCCCAGCATTTT. The CDR3 plus the reference TRBV2 and TRBJ1-5 genes for the other parts give the full variable domain: EPEVTQTPSHQVTQMGQEVILRCVPISNHLYFYWYRQILGQKVEFLVSFYNNEISEKSEIFDDQFSVERPDGSNFTLKIRSTKLEDSAMYFCASRQQVGINQPQHFGDGTRLSIL.